This paragraph covers one T cell receptor (beta chain) sequence. Its antigen is as yet unknown. The data belong to a study of T cell repertoires in cytomegalovirus infection. Across the whole study: CMV epitopes that were recently identified and HLA-C-restricted were used alongside well-studied HLA-B-restricted ones. From public TCR beta signatures came an indication of both CMV infection and matching HLA type. Findings of the study overall: There were HLA-C-restricted CMV-specific TCR beta clonotypes dominating the ex vivo response. The cumulative frequency of public TCR beta families identified carriers of CMV plus the relevant HLA.

V was trimmed by 0 bases and J by 3 bases, leaving 11 bases between them. This CDR3 has 16 residues. Per the germline V gene, CDR1 is KGHDR and CDR2 is SFDVKD. Via MiXCR, TCRdb re-called the reads, giving one row per CDR3 protein. This sample carries tens of thousands of distinct CDR3 sequences, roughly 39% of them seen once, and the ten largest clones take over 85%. The clonotype comes from a human donor in good health (CMV status not recorded). Some clones in this sample may be carry-over from other donors' samples. J is TRBJ2-1 and V is TRBV24-1; tentative D call: TRBD2 (7 bases). The starting material was CD8+ T cells from cultured PBMCs, obtained from culture after CMV antigen stimulation. Here the CDR3 reads CATSDLIGGLYNEQFF. The DNA of the CDR3 is TGTGCCACCAGTGATTTGATCGGGGGGCTCTACAATGAGCAGTTCTTC.